Below are 29 T cell receptor beta chains sequenced from a single sample in a study of cytotoxic CD8 clonotypes in ibrutinib-treated CLL. Profiled with immunoSEQ multiplex PCR; TCRdb holds only in-frame clones, not every one. The table has roughly 200,000 clones, 60% to 80% seen once; the top ten hold 10% to 12%. The sample consisted of PBMCs, taken after 12 months of ibrutinib treatment. The origin of the receptors is a human donor with chronic lymphocytic leukemia.

The gene calls are TRBV5-1 and TRBJ1-2; D not certain. V lost 3 bases and J lost 0, with 9 bases in between. Germline CDR1 and CDR2: SGHRS and YFSETQ. The CDR3 loop spans 14 amino acids. The CDR3 nucleotides read TGCGCCAGCAGCTCGAGTCAACCTAACTATGGCTACACCTTC. Its protein product is CASSSSQPNYGYTF.

J is TRBJ1-4 and V is TRBV2; no clear D. Trimming left V 6 bases short and J 0 bases short, with 8 bases between. CDR1 and CDR2 from the germline V gene are SNHLY and FYNNEI. The CDR3 extends over 14 amino acids. The CDR3 loop reads CASSRLATNEKLFF. For the CDR3, the DNA is TGTGCCAGCAGCCGACTTGCAACTAATGAAAAACTGTTTTTT.

The rearrangement links TRBV5-1 to TRBJ1-2, with D perhaps matching TRBD1 (6 bases). V was clipped by 4 bases and J by 7 bases, with 17 bases between them. CDR1 is SGHRS, CDR2 YFSETQ, per germline. This CDR3 comprises 14 residues. CDR3 region: CASSPEDSYRGYTF. As DNA, the CDR3 is TGCGCCAGCAGCCCAGAGGACAGTTACCGTGGCTACACCTTC.

V and J are TRBV27 and TRBJ2-1, with TRBD2 as a possible D gene (6 bases). Germline CDR1 and CDR2: MNHEY and SMNVEV (reference sequence). The CDR3 is 15 residues long. Trimming removed 3 bases at V and 3 bases at J, with 12 bases between. The CDR3 nucleotides are TGTGCCAGCAGTTTTGGGCTAGCGTACTACAATGAGCAGTTCTTC. Its protein is CASSFGLAYYNEQFF.

The chain has TRBV5-8 and TRBJ1-4; perhaps TRBD1 as D (5 bases). Germline V lookup: CDR1 SGHTS, CDR2 YDEGEE. The CDR3 runs 15 residues. Trimming shortened V by 4 bases and J by 5 bases, and 15 bases separated the two germline ends. CDR3: CASSARQYLNEKLFF. The CDR3 DNA reads as TGTGCCAGCAGCGCAAGACAGTATTTAAATGAAAAACTGTTTTTT.

The gene calls are TRBV6-5 and TRBJ1-2; D uncertain. In germline, CDR1 is MNHEY, CDR2 SVGAGI. V was clipped by 0 bases and J by 2 bases, with 13 bases between them. The CDR3 covers 16 residues. For the CDR3, the DNA is TGTGCCAGCAGTTACTCGAGTGTTGGATGGAACTATGGCTACACCTTC. This sequence encodes CASSYSSVGWNYGYTF.

The genes are TRBV5-1 and TRBJ2-7, with TRBD1 identical over 9 bases. Looked up from germline, CDR1 is SGHRS and CDR2 is YFSETQ. This CDR3 has 13 residues. V dropped 5 bases and J dropped 3; count of bases not matched to a gene: 3. The CDR3 DNA reads TGCGCCAGCAGGGCGGGACAGGGCTACGAGCAGTACTTC. Amino acid sequence: CASRAGQGYEQYF.

The rearrangement links TRBV11-3 to TRBJ2-1; 8 bases match TRBD2. CDR1 and CDR2 from the germline V gene are SGHNT and YENEEA. V lost 2 bases and J lost 8; bases outside the gene matches: 5. The CDR3 length is 14 residues. The CDR3 DNA follows: TGTGCCAGCAGCTTACTTCCCGGGGGGGATGAGCAGTTCTTC. Translated: CASSLLPGGDEQFF.

This clone has a single count. The chain links TRBV5-1 to TRBJ2-7; 10 bases are a match to TRBD2. Trimming cost V 0 bases and J 5 bases; bases outside gene matches: 5. From germline, CDR1 is SGHRS and CDR2 YFSETQ. CDR3 length equals 15 residues. CDR3 sequence: CASSLGVAGGDEQYF. Here the CDR3 DNA reads TGCGCCAGCAGCTTGGGTGTAGCGGGAGGAGACGAGCAGTACTTC.

In this sample, this clone turned up a few times. The chain has TRBV7-9 and TRBJ2-1; D remains unclear. Between the trimmed V and J ends, which lost 1 base and 6 bases, there was a span of 7 bases. Germline V CDR1 and CDR2: SEHNR, FQNEAQ (reference sequence). This CDR3 has 13 amino acids. CDR3 residues: CASSLVAANEQFF. CDR3 nucleotide sequence: TGTGCCAGCAGCTTAGTTGCGGCCAATGAGCAGTTCTTC.

This clone turned up a few times. This chain connects TRBV6-1 to TRBJ2-1, with TRBD1 as a possible D gene (5 bases). Germline V lookup: CDR1 MNHNS, CDR2 SASEGT. The CDR3 is made up of 15 amino acids. V gave up 5 bases and J gave up 0 bases, with 11 bases separating them. The CDR3 DNA sequence: TGTGCCAGCAGTAGGGGCCACGGCTCCTACAATGAGCAGTTCTTC. Amino acid sequence: CASSRGHGSYNEQFF.

The V call is TRBV7-3, the J call TRBJ2-1; 8 bases align to TRBD1. Germline CDR1 reads SGHTA; CDR2 reads FQGTGA. The CDR3 is made up of 15 amino acids. Trimming removed 6 bases from V and 7 bases from J; junction bases left unmatched: 11. The CDR3 sequence is CASSHGQGVINEQFF. The CDR3 nucleotides read TGTGCCAGCAGTCACGGACAGGGAGTTATAAATGAGCAGTTCTTC. Full variable domain (remainder filled in from reference TRBV7-3 and TRBJ2-1): GAGVSQTPSNKVTEKGKYVELRCDPISGHTALYWYRQSLGQGPEFLIYFQGTGAADDSGLPNDRFFAVRPEGSVSTLKIQRTERGDSAVYLCASSHGQGVINEQFFGPGTRLTVL.

The chain uses TRBV5-4 and TRBJ1-1, with D possibly matching TRBD1 (6 bases). The CDR3 runs 14 residues. Trimming removed 5 bases from V and 0 bases from J, with 11 bases in between. The germline CDR1 and CDR2 sequences are SGHNT and YYREEE (reference sequence). The CDR3 DNA follows: TGTGCCAGCAGTTTCGGACAGATGAACACTGAAGCTTTCTTT. Translated, it gives CASSFGQMNTEAFF.

V and J are TRBV2 and TRBJ1-1; D remains ambiguous. CDR1 is SNHLY, CDR2 FYNNEI, per germline. The CDR3 consists of 14 residues. V lost 7 bases to trimming and J lost 6 bases, with 18 bases between them. The CDR3 DNA reads as TGTGCCAGCAACCCTGGTGGTGGCGGAGCTGAAGCTTTCTTT. This sequence encodes CASNPGGGGAEAFF. Drawing the rest from reference TRBV2 and TRBJ1-1, the complete variable domain is EPEVTQTPSHQVTQMGQEVILRCVPISNHLYFYWYRQILGQKVEFLVSFYNNEISEKSEIFDDQFSVERPDGSNFTLKIRSTKLEDSAMYFCASNPGGGGAEAFFGQGTRLTVV.

V is TRBV28 and J is TRBJ1-5, with 10 positions matching TRBD1. The germline CDR1 and CDR2 sequences are MDHEN and SYDVKM. This CDR3 comprises 14 residues. J gave up 6 bases and V 8 bases, and 7 bases lay outside the gene matches. The CDR3 loop reads CASGLRQGAQPQHF. The CDR3 DNA reads TGTGCCAGCGGGTTAAGACAGGGGGCTCAGCCCCAGCATTTT.

This clone was seen a few times. The rearrangement links TRBV9 to TRBJ2-1, with D unresolved. This CDR3 is built from 14 residues. Germline CDR1 reads SGDLS; CDR2 reads YYNGEE. V was pared by 0 bases and J by 10 bases, with 14 bases between. CDR3 region: CASSVGWSRVEQFF. The DNA for the CDR3 is TGTGCCAGCAGCGTAGGTTGGAGTCGGGTCGAGCAGTTCTTC.

The chain joins TRBV11-3 to TRBJ2-2; TRBD1 might be the D (6 bases). CDR3 length: 15 residues. The V and J ends lost 0 bases and 4 bases respectively, with 9 bases between them. Germline-derived CDR1 and CDR2 are SGHNT and YENEEA. DNA for the CDR3: TGTGCCAGCAGCTTAGATCAAGGGGGCACCGGGGAGCTGTTTTTT. It translates to CASSLDQGGTGELFF. The variable domain in full, completed from reference TRBV11-3 and TRBJ2-2, reads EAGVVQSPRYKIIEKKQPVAFWCNPISGHNTLYWYLQNLGQGPELLIRYENEEAVDDSQLPKDRFSAERLKGVDSTLKIQPAELGDSAVYLCASSLDQGGTGELFFGEGSRLTVL.

A few counts support this clone. The chain carries TRBV19 and TRBJ2-3; no firm D call. Germline loops: CDR1 LNHDA, CDR2 SQIVND (reference sequence). CDR3 length: 13 residues. Trimming left V 7 bases short and J 8 bases short, with 16 bases between. CDR3 protein: CASTDAAVVTQYF. For the CDR3, the DNA is TGTGCCAGTACAGACGCTGCTGTAGTTACGCAGTATTTT.

V gene TRBV5-1 combines with J gene TRBJ2-3; 9 bases are shared with TRBD2. The CDR3 totals 16 residues. Germline V gene lookup returns CDR1 SGHRS and CDR2 YFSETQ. The junction had 3 bases not matched to a gene; V was cut back by 1 base and J by 0 bases. The CDR3 DNA follows: TGCGCCAGCAGCTTGCGACTAGCGGAAAGCACAGATACGCAGTATTTT. Encoded protein: CASSLRLAESTDTQYF.

This clone has only a few counts. The chain carries TRBV6-1 and TRBJ2-7, with TRBD1 identical over 8 bases. J gave up 5 bases and V 6 bases, and 12 bases lay outside the gene matches. The CDR3 runs to 15 residues. Germline V gene lookup returns CDR1 MNHNS and CDR2 SASEGT. The CDR3 loop reads CASRDDRGWLNEQYF. The CDR3 coding sequence is TGTGCCAGCAGAGATGACAGGGGATGGTTAAACGAGCAGTACTTC.

This rearrangement joins TRBV18 to TRBJ2-1, with 7 bases matching TRBD1. There are 15 residues in the CDR3. J was trimmed by 4 bases and V by 6 bases; bases with no gene match: 9. Germline loops: CDR1 KGHSH, CDR2 LQKENI. The CDR3 DNA is TGTGCCAGCTCTACCGGGACAGCGCCGTACAATGAGCAGTTCTTC. It translates to CASSTGTAPYNEQFF.

The chain is built from TRBV5-1 and TRBJ2-7; 12 nucleotides match TRBD2. Looked up from germline, CDR1 is SGHRS and CDR2 is YFSETQ. CDR3 length equals 14 residues. V was clipped by 4 bases and J by 5 bases; unmatched bases: 4. The DNA for the CDR3 is TGCGCCAGCAGCCCAAGACTAGCGGGGGACGAGCAGTACTTC. The encoded protein is CASSPRLAGDEQYF.

The V and J genes are TRBV18 and TRBJ2-5; 8 nucleotides align to TRBD1. V lost 4 bases to trimming and J lost 1 base; unmatched junction nucleotides: 2. Looked up from germline, CDR1 is KGHSH and CDR2 is LQKENI. The CDR3 contains 14 residues. The CDR3 nucleotides read TGTGCCAGCTCACGGACAGGGCCCCAAGAGACCCAGTACTTC. This gives the protein CASSRTGPQETQYF.

The chain links TRBV20-1 to TRBJ1-1; possibly TRBD1 for D (6 bases). The germline V gene encodes CDR1 DFQATT and CDR2 SNEGSKA (reference sequence). Trimming took off 7 bases at V and 7 bases at J, with 13 bases between the two ends. CDR3 length equals 11 residues. Here the CDR3 DNA reads TGCAGTGTTACAGGGACGGTTGAAGCTTTCTTT. Protein product: CSVTGTVEAFF.

This chain joins TRBV6-5 and TRBJ2-7; D is uncertain. V was clipped by 0 bases and J by 4 bases, with 13 bases between them. The CDR3 spans 15 residues. Germline assignment: CDR1 MNHEY and CDR2 SVGAGI. The CDR3 bases are TGTGCCAGCAGTTACTCAGGCACTATTGGGTACGAGCAGTACTTC. It encodes CASSYSGTIGYEQYF.

The chain combines TRBV13 with TRBJ2-7; weak D call: TRBD2 (6 bases). The ends were cut back, 4 bases at V and 3 bases at J, with 16 bases in the middle. Germline V gives CDR1 PRHDT, CDR2 FYEKMQ (reference sequence). The CDR3 has 15 residues. The CDR3 is CASSSWGVSHYEQYF. In DNA form, the CDR3 reads TGTGCCAGCAGCTCTTGGGGGGTCTCACACTACGAGCAGTACTTC.

V gene TRBV9 combines with J gene TRBJ2-2, with D possibly being TRBD2 (6 bases). This CDR3 has 15 amino acids. Trimming left V 4 bases short and J 6 bases short, with 16 bases between. CDR1 is SGDLS and CDR2 is YYNGEE in the germline V gene. CDR3: CASSFSWAGSGELFF. Written as DNA, the CDR3 is TGTGCCAGCAGCTTCTCGTGGGCGGGGTCCGGGGAGCTGTTTTTT.

J is TRBJ1-5 and V is TRBV7-9; D unresolved. Trimming shortened V by 2 bases and J by 4 bases, and 6 bases separated the two germline ends. This CDR3 comprises 13 residues. CDR1 is SEHNR, CDR2 FQNEAQ, per germline (reference sequence). CDR3 in DNA: TGTGCCAGCAGCTTACAACCGAATCAGCCCCAGCATTTT. It encodes CASSLQPNQPQHF.

The chain recombines TRBV18 with TRBJ2-3, with D uncertain. V was cut by 3 bases and J by 2 bases, with 6 bases left in between. The CDR3 is 13 residues long. Looked up from germline, CDR1 is KGHSH and CDR2 is LQKENI. CDR3 nucleotide sequence: TGTGCCAGCTCACCGAGCCCCACAGATACGCAGTATTTT. Protein sequence: CASSPSPTDTQYF.